The 14 T cell receptor beta chains below come from one sample, sequenced in a study of CD4 and CD8 cells across lung adenocarcinoma regions. TCRdb reprocessed the PCR reads via MiXCR and lists one record per CDR3 protein. The table shows 7,400 or so distinct CDR3 sequences, with 40% to 45% occurring only once. Sequencing input: CD4+ T cells from the margin of a lung tumor. Receptors originate from a male donor with lung adenocarcinoma. The CD4 and CD8 labels of this study may be unreliable.

This clonotype showed up just a few times. The chain joins TRBV12-3 or TRBV12-4 to TRBJ2-5; the D is unclear. This CDR3 has 13 residues. The V end lost 3 bases, the J end lost 2 bases, and 7 bases lay between the germline ends. This CDR3 is CASSLGSQETQYF. CDR3 DNA sequence: TGTGCCAGCAGTTTGGGCAGTCAAGAGACCCAGTACTTC.

This chain links TRBV20-1 with TRBJ2-1; D possibly uses TRBD1 or TRBD2 (6 bases each). The CDR3 sequence is 14 residues long. The germline CDR1 and CDR2 sequences are DFQATT and SNEGSKA (reference sequence). The CDR3 coding sequence is TGCAGCGCCTTCGGGGGCCTCAATTACAATGAGCAGTTCTTC. It codes for CSAFGGLNYNEQFF.

This clonotype came up a few times. J is TRBJ2-2 and V is TRBV24-1; 7 bases match TRBD2. Trimming cost V 9 bases and J 4 bases; bases outside gene matches: 7. The germline CDR1 and CDR2 sequences are KGHDR and SFDVKD. The CDR3 is 14 residues long. CDR3 in DNA: TGTGCCACCCAGCGCGGGAGCAGCACCGGGGAGCTGTTTTTT. Residues: CATQRGSSTGELFF.

This clonotype was observed a handful of times. The chain employs TRBV10-3 and TRBJ1-4; TRBD1 is a possible D gene (6 bases). The CDR3 totals 16 residues. Per the germline V gene, CDR1 is ENHRY and CDR2 is SYGVKD. V was shortened by 0 bases and J by 7 bases, with 15 bases between the two germline ends. CDR3 in amino acids: CAISESRVQGGEKLFF. DNA for the CDR3: TGTGCCATCAGTGAGTCGCGAGTACAGGGCGGTGAAAAACTGTTTTTT.

CDR3 residues: CASSPGQGPNNEQFF. Here the CDR3 DNA reads TGTGCCAGCAGCCCAGGACAGGGCCCTAACAATGAGCAGTTCTTC. The gene calls are TRBV12-3 or TRBV12-4 and TRBJ2-1; TRBD1 matches 8 bases. The ends lost 6 bases at V and 5 bases at J; junction bases unmatched: 9. The CDR3 consists of 15 residues.

This clonotype appeared a few times. The rearrangement links TRBV5-1 to TRBJ2-3, with TRBD1 identical over 7 bases. From germline, CDR1 is SGHRS and CDR2 YFSETQ. J lost 3 bases, V lost 2 bases, and 3 bases had no gene match. The CDR3 length is 14 residues. CDR3 DNA: TGCGCCAGCAGCTTAGGGACAGAGACAGATACGCAGTATTTT. It is translated as CASSLGTETDTQYF.

The rearrangement uses TRBV6-1 and TRBJ2-3; 8 bases map to TRBD1. The CDR3 length is 14 residues. V lost 1 base and J lost 6; bases outside the gene matches: 3. The germline gives CDR1 MNHNS, CDR2 SASEGT. The CDR3 is CASSEGQGADTQYF. CDR3 in DNA: TGTGCCAGCAGTGAAGGGCAGGGGGCGGATACGCAGTATTTT.

The V gene is TRBV6-1, the J gene TRBJ1-3; 7 bases are shared with TRBD1. The CDR3 loop spans 13 amino acids. The ends lost 8 bases at V and 6 bases at J; junction bases unmatched: 7. In germline, CDR1 is MNHNS, CDR2 SASEGT. The CDR3 here is CASAGTDLNTIYF. The DNA for the CDR3 is TGTGCCAGCGCCGGGACAGACCTAAACACCATATATTTT.

V and J are TRBV6-5 and TRBJ2-4; TRBD2 agrees at 9 bases. V trimming: 4 bases; J trimming: 13 bases; junction bases outside the gene matches: 26. CDR3 length: 19 residues. CDR1 is MNHEY, CDR2 SVGAGI, per germline. The CDR3 DNA reads as TGTGCCAGCAGTTCCACCGGACTCGCGGGGGGGCGAGCCAAAAACACGCAGTACTTC. As protein: CASSSTGLAGGRAKNTQYF.

This clonotype was seen only a few times. The CDR3 DNA reads TGTGCCAGCAGTTACTCGACCGGGGACGGTACCGTTTACAATGAGCAGTTCTTC. It yields the protein CASSYSTGDGTVYNEQFF. V is TRBV6-5 and J is TRBJ2-1; D may be TRBD1 or TRBD2 (5 bases each). V shed 0 bases and J shed 4 bases, with 19 bases lying between them. Germline CDR1 is MNHEY and CDR2 is SVGAGI. The CDR3 sequence is 18 residues long.

With respect to this clonotype: Relative to the germline gene, one junction end is altered; a read error may explain this. The chain employs TRBV6-5 and TRBJ2-3; a weak D match, TRBD2 (7 bases). The CDR3 runs to 15 residues. Germline values: CDR1 MNHEY, CDR2 SVGAGI. This CDR3 reads CASRYGGGGTDMQYF. The CDR3 DNA reads as TGTGCCAGCAGGTATGGAGGCGGGGGCACAGATATGCAGTATTTT.

V is TRBV29-1 and J is TRBJ2-3; D may match TRBD1 or TRBD2 (6 bases each). In germline, CDR1 is SQVTM, CDR2 ANQGSEA. The CDR3 length is 13 residues. Trimming stripped 7 bases from V and 2 bases from J, with 13 bases between. In nucleotides, the CDR3 is TGCAGCGCCCACAGGGAGGCCACAGATACGCAGTATTTT. Translated: CSAHREATDTQYF.

This clonotype has more than one count but fewer than ten. J is TRBJ2-1 and V is TRBV3-1, with 9 bases matching TRBD1. The germline V gene encodes CDR1 LGHDT and CDR2 YNNKEL (reference sequence). The CDR3 extends over 16 amino acids. V gave up 3 bases and J gave up 3 bases; unmatched junction bases: 6. The CDR3 protein is CASSQRQGGHYNEQFF. Here the CDR3 DNA reads TGTGCCAGCAGCCAGAGACAGGGGGGGCACTACAATGAGCAGTTCTTC.

The chain employs TRBV20-1 and TRBJ2-1, with D hard to call. V was trimmed by 1 base and J by 5 bases, leaving 6 bases between them. CDR3 length equals 12 residues. Germline V CDR1 and CDR2: DFQATT, SNEGSKA (reference sequence). CDR3 region: CSARVLDNEQFF. The DNA for the CDR3 is TGCAGTGCTAGAGTTCTAGACAATGAGCAGTTCTTC.